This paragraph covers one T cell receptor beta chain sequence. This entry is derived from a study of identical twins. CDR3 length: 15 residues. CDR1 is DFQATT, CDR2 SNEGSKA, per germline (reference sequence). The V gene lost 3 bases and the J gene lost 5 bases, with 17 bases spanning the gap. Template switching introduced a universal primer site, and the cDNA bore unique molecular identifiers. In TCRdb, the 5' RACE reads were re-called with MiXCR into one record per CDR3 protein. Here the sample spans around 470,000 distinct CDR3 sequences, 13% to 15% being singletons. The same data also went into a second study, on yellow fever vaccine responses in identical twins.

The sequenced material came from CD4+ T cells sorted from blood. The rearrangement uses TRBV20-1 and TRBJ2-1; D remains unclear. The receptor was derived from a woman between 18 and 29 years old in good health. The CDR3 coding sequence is TGCAGTGCTAGTATCTCAGGATCCCTGGACAATGAGCAGTTCTTC. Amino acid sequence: CSASISGSLDNEQFF.